Listed below are T cell receptor beta chains from one sample, sequenced in a study of cytomegalovirus exposure and HLA in healthy donors. The table came from immunoSEQ multiplex PCR; TCRdb's copy has only in-frame clones and leaves some out. Its clone listing holds 140,000 to 150,000 clones. Sequencing was performed on PBMCs. These receptors were taken from a male donor in good health and CMV-seronegative. Both conserved end residues are part of each CDR3. Each record gives: V gene, D gene, J gene, CDR3 DNA, CDR3 protein. D genes are given only for firm matches.

v_gene: TRBV19; d_gene: TRBD1; j_gene: TRBJ2-3; CDR3nt: TGTGCCAGTAGTACCTTAAGACAGGGGGCGAGCACAGATACGCAGTATTTT; CDR3aa: CASSTLRQGASTDTQYF
v_gene: TRBV30; d_gene: -; j_gene: TRBJ2-1; CDR3nt: TGTGCCTGGAATACGGGGGTTCCCTACAATGAGCAGTTCTTC; CDR3aa: CAWNTGVPYNEQFF
v_gene: TRBV28; d_gene: TRBD2; j_gene: TRBJ2-7; CDR3nt: TGTGCCAGCAGTTTAGGGGAGGGACTTTCCTACGAGCAGTACTTC; CDR3aa: CASSLGEGLSYEQYF
v_gene: TRBV28; d_gene: -; j_gene: TRBJ2-7; CDR3nt: TGTGCCAGCAGTTTCAGGACCTACGAGCAGTACTTC; CDR3aa: CASSFRTYEQYF
v_gene: TRBV18; d_gene: TRBD2; j_gene: TRBJ2-1; CDR3nt: TGTGCCAGCTCAACCGGACTAGCGGGAGGTACCTACAATGAGCAGTTCTTC; CDR3aa: CASSTGLAGGTYNEQFF
v_gene: TRBV7-2; d_gene: -; j_gene: TRBJ1-2; CDR3nt: TGTGCCAGCAGCTCCACAGGGAGCCATGGCTACACCTTC; CDR3aa: CASSSTGSHGYTF
v_gene: TRBV2; d_gene: TRBD1; j_gene: TRBJ1-1; CDR3nt: TGTGCCAGCAGACTAGGGACAGGGCCTGAAGCTTTCTTT; CDR3aa: CASRLGTGPEAFF
v_gene: TRBV5-1; d_gene: TRBD1; j_gene: TRBJ2-7; CDR3nt: TGCGCCAGCAGCTTTTCCGGACAGGGTATATACGAGCAGTACTTC; CDR3aa: CASSFSGQGIYEQYF
v_gene: TRBV6-1; d_gene: TRBD1; j_gene: TRBJ1-2; CDR3nt: TGTGCCAGCAGCCCGACAGGGGACTATGGCTACACCTTC; CDR3aa: CASSPTGDYGYTF
v_gene: TRBV29-1; d_gene: TRBD2; j_gene: TRBJ2-7; CDR3nt: TGCAGCGTTGGAGGGACTAACTCCTACGAGCAGTACTTC; CDR3aa: CSVGGTNSYEQYF
v_gene: TRBV28; d_gene: -; j_gene: TRBJ1-4; CDR3nt: TGTGCCAGCAGCCCGACATACCTCAGGGGCTTTAATGAAAAACTGTTTTTT; CDR3aa: CASSPTYLRGFNEKLFF
v_gene: TRBV29-1; d_gene: TRBD2; j_gene: TRBJ2-7; CDR3nt: TGCAGCGTTGAATGGGGTCTGACTAGCGGGTTAGTCCACGAGCAGTACTTC; CDR3aa: CSVEWGLTSGLVHEQYF
v_gene: TRBV7-8; d_gene: TRBD2; j_gene: TRBJ2-7; CDR3nt: TGTGCCAGCAGCTTATTGAATAGCGGGAGTTCATACGAGCAGTACTTC; CDR3aa: CASSLLNSGSSYEQYF
v_gene: TRBV9; d_gene: -; j_gene: TRBJ2-1; CDR3nt: TGTGCCAGCAGCGTAAAGGGGGGGTCAATAGAGCAGTTCTTC; CDR3aa: CASSVKGGSIEQFF
v_gene: TRBV6-6; d_gene: TRBD1; j_gene: TRBJ2-7; CDR3nt: TGTGCCAGCAGTACAGGGGCCTACGAGCAGTACTTC; CDR3aa: CASSTGAYEQYF
v_gene: TRBV7-8; d_gene: -; j_gene: TRBJ1-5; CDR3nt: TGTGCCAGCAGCTTAGGGGTTTCGACAATTGATAGCAATCAGCCCCAGCATTTT; CDR3aa: CASSLGVSTIDSNQPQHF
v_gene: TRBV5-1; d_gene: -; j_gene: TRBJ2-5; CDR3nt: TGCGCCAGCAGCTTGGGGCAGGGTAAAGAGACCCAGTACTTC; CDR3aa: CASSLGQGKETQYF
v_gene: TRBV30; d_gene: TRBD2; j_gene: TRBJ2-1; CDR3nt: TGTGCCTGGAGTGGGGGACTAGCGAGCCGCGGTGAGCAGTTCTTC; CDR3aa: CAWSGGLASRGEQFF
v_gene: TRBV11-2; d_gene: TRBD2; j_gene: TRBJ2-7; CDR3nt: TGTGCCTCGGGTCTAGCGGGTAATGAGCAGTACTTC; CDR3aa: CASGLAGNEQYF
v_gene: TRBV30; d_gene: -; j_gene: TRBJ1-1; CDR3nt: TGTGCCTGGAGTCTAACCCGGGACACTGAAGCTTTCTTT; CDR3aa: CAWSLTRDTEAFF
v_gene: TRBV27; d_gene: TRBD1; j_gene: TRBJ1-2; CDR3nt: TGTGCCACCCGTGGGGGGACAGCCTATGGCTACACCTTC; CDR3aa: CATRGGTAYGYTF
v_gene: TRBV4-3; d_gene: -; j_gene: TRBJ1-2; CDR3nt: TGCGCCAGCAGCCAACTACAGGGTGGCTACACCTTC; CDR3aa: CASSQLQGGYTF
v_gene: TRBV11-3; d_gene: -; j_gene: TRBJ2-1; CDR3nt: TGTGCCAGCAGCTTAGGAGGCGGGGTGGTAGACAATGAGCAGTTCTTC; CDR3aa: CASSLGGGVVDNEQFF
v_gene: TRBV6-5; d_gene: TRBD2; j_gene: TRBJ2-1; CDR3nt: TGTGCCAGCAGTTACGGAGAGGGGAGGGCCAATGAGCAGTTCTTC; CDR3aa: CASSYGEGRANEQFF
v_gene: TRBV5-1; d_gene: TRBD2; j_gene: TRBJ2-5; CDR3nt: TGCGCCAGCAGCTTGGGATCTAGCGGGAGATGGGAAGAGACCCAGTACTTC; CDR3aa: CASSLGSSGRWEETQYF
v_gene: TRBV5-6; d_gene: TRBD2; j_gene: TRBJ2-3; CDR3nt: TGTGCCAGCAGCTCGGGACTAGCGGGGCCCACAGATACGCAGTATTTT; CDR3aa: CASSSGLAGPTDTQYF
v_gene: TRBV5-1; d_gene: TRBD2; j_gene: TRBJ2-3; CDR3nt: TGCGCCAGCAGCTTGATTGCGGGAGCAGCAGATACGCAGTATTTT; CDR3aa: CASSLIAGAADTQYF
v_gene: TRBV13; d_gene: TRBD2; j_gene: TRBJ2-3; CDR3nt: TGTGCCAGCATCCAAGGGACTAGCGGACCCACAGATACGCAGTATTTT; CDR3aa: CASIQGTSGPTDTQYF
v_gene: TRBV9; d_gene: TRBD2; j_gene: TRBJ2-7; CDR3nt: TGTGCCAGCAGCAGGGAGGGCTACGAGCAGTACTTC; CDR3aa: CASSREGYEQYF
v_gene: TRBV29-1; d_gene: TRBD1; j_gene: TRBJ1-2; CDR3nt: TGCAGCGTTGAAGTTTGGACAGGGCCCTTCGGCTACACCTTC; CDR3aa: CSVEVWTGPFGYTF
v_gene: TRBV27; d_gene: -; j_gene: TRBJ1-6; CDR3nt: TGTGCCAGCAGTTTCGCGGAAAATTCACCCCTCCACTTT; CDR3aa: CASSFAENSPLHF
v_gene: TRBV20-1; d_gene: -; j_gene: TRBJ1-2; CDR3nt: TGCAGGGGTTCGGGGTACCATGGCTACACCTTC; CDR3aa: CRGSGYHGYTF
v_gene: TRBV20-1; d_gene: -; j_gene: TRBJ2-7; CDR3nt: TGCAGTGCTAAGGGGGACGAGCAGTACTTC; CDR3aa: CSAKGDEQYF
v_gene: TRBV27; d_gene: TRBD1; j_gene: TRBJ1-5; CDR3nt: TGTGCCAGCAGTTCCGACAGGGGTGATCAGCCCCAGCATTTT; CDR3aa: CASSSDRGDQPQHF
v_gene: TRBV25-1; d_gene: -; j_gene: TRBJ1-2; CDR3nt: TGTGCCAGCAGTGGCACATGGGACAACTTAAACTATGGCTACACCTTC; CDR3aa: CASSGTWDNLNYGYTF
v_gene: TRBV6-5; d_gene: TRBD1; j_gene: TRBJ2-7; CDR3nt: TGTGCCAGCAGTTACTCGACAGGGGCCGCCTACGAGCAGTACTTC; CDR3aa: CASSYSTGAAYEQYF
v_gene: TRBV30; d_gene: -; j_gene: TRBJ2-5; CDR3nt: TGTGCCTGGCAGACGCCCGGGGTAAAGTACTTC; CDR3aa: CAWQTPGVKYF
v_gene: TRBV27; d_gene: -; j_gene: TRBJ2-3; CDR3nt: TGTGCCAGCAGTTTAGAGGGCGTGCGCACAGATACGCAGTATTTT; CDR3aa: CASSLEGVRTDTQYF
v_gene: TRBV27; d_gene: TRBD1; j_gene: TRBJ1-1; CDR3nt: TGTGCCAGCAGTTTATCCCCCGACAGGGTAACTGAAGCTTTCTTT; CDR3aa: CASSLSPDRVTEAFF
v_gene: TRBV7-9; d_gene: -; j_gene: TRBJ1-1; CDR3nt: TGTGCCAGCAGCTGGGGGGGCACTGAAGCTTTCTTT; CDR3aa: CASSWGGTEAFF
v_gene: TRBV6-5; d_gene: -; j_gene: TRBJ1-4; CDR3nt: TGTGCCAGCAGTTACGGGAGGGGTCGTGAAAAACTGTTTTTT; CDR3aa: CASSYGRGREKLFF
v_gene: TRBV7-2; d_gene: -; j_gene: TRBJ1-6; CDR3nt: TGTGCCAGCAGCTTAGAGGGGCCAAGATGGGGATCACCCCTCCACTTT; CDR3aa: CASSLEGPRWGSPLHF
v_gene: TRBV25-1; d_gene: TRBD2; j_gene: TRBJ2-5; CDR3nt: TGTGCCAGCAGTTCTAGCGGGAGTCTAAAGGAGACCCAGTACTTC; CDR3aa: CASSSSGSLKETQYF
v_gene: TRBV6-6; d_gene: -; j_gene: TRBJ1-2; CDR3nt: TGTGCCAGCAGTTACTCGAGGGCCGACGCTAGCTATGGCTACACCTTC; CDR3aa: CASSYSRADASYGYTF
v_gene: TRBV5-8; d_gene: -; j_gene: TRBJ1-4; CDR3nt: TGTGCCAGCAGGTTATATGAAAAACTGTTTTTT; CDR3aa: CASRLYEKLFF
v_gene: TRBV7-7; d_gene: -; j_gene: TRBJ2-2; CDR3nt: TGTGCTACAACAGGGCTGCCGAACACCGGGGAGCTGTTTTTT; CDR3aa: CATTGLPNTGELFF
v_gene: TRBV7-2; d_gene: -; j_gene: TRBJ2-7; CDR3nt: TGTGCCAGCAGCCCGACAGACCCCTACGAGCAGTACTTC; CDR3aa: CASSPTDPYEQYF
v_gene: TRBV5-1; d_gene: -; j_gene: TRBJ1-2; CDR3nt: TGCGCCAGCAGTGGAGGCTCCCGCTATGGCTACACCTTC; CDR3aa: CASSGGSRYGYTF
v_gene: TRBV7-2; d_gene: TRBD1; j_gene: TRBJ2-7; CDR3nt: TGTGCCAGCAGCTTAAGCCGGACAGGGTCCAGCTCCTACGAGCAGTACTTC; CDR3aa: CASSLSRTGSSSYEQYF
v_gene: TRBV7-9; d_gene: TRBD2; j_gene: TRBJ2-2; CDR3nt: TGTGCCAGCAGCTTAGAAATCCGGGGGGGATATTCGAACACCGGGGAGCTGTTTTTT; CDR3aa: CASSLEIRGGYSNTGELFF
v_gene: TRBV5-1; d_gene: -; j_gene: TRBJ2-2; CDR3nt: TGCGCCAGCAGCTTGAGGGCTGGGGAGAACTCGAACACCGGGGAGCTGTTTTTT; CDR3aa: CASSLRAGENSNTGELFF